What follows are 19 T cell receptor beta chains derived from one specimen sequenced in a study of blood T cell repertoires in COVID-19. The protocol was immunoSEQ multiplex PCR, while the TCRdb copy is restricted to in-frame clones and leaves out a portion. The sample holds about 360,000 clones; more than 75% are singletons and the top ten take roughly 3.1%. Input material: peripheral blood. These receptors all stem from a human donor in a cohort sampled during active COVID-19.

The chain joins TRBV7-9 to TRBJ2-1, with unresolved D. The CDR3 covers 13 residues. From germline, CDR1 is SEHNR and CDR2 FQNEAQ (reference sequence). Trimming removed 8 bases from V and 4 bases from J, with 12 bases in between. The CDR3 nucleotides read TGTGCCAGCCTCTCGGTTAGTTACAATGAGCAGTTCTTC. Translated: CASLSVSYNEQFF.

The chain is built from TRBV28 and TRBJ1-2; D is perhaps TRBD1 (6 bases). CDR1 and CDR2 (germline): MDHEN, SYDVKM. V lost 4 bases to trimming and J lost 4 bases, with 13 bases between them. The CDR3 is made up of 14 amino acids. CDR3 coding DNA: TGTGCCAGCAGTTCGACAGGTCGCGCCTATGGCTACACCTTC. Protein sequence: CASSSTGRAYGYTF.

V is TRBV5-1 and J is TRBJ2-5, with 11 nucleotides matching TRBD1. Trimming cost V 2 bases and J 4 bases; bases outside gene matches: 7. This CDR3 has 16 amino acids. Per germline, CDR1 SGHRS and CDR2 YFSETQ. CDR3 region: CASSLTWDRGGETQYF. For the CDR3, the DNA is TGCGCCAGCAGCTTAACCTGGGACAGGGGGGGAGAGACCCAGTACTTC.

This chain links TRBV7-3 with TRBJ2-2; no clear D. Looked up from germline, CDR1 is SGHTA and CDR2 is FQGTGA. The germline V and J ends were trimmed by 2 bases and 1 base, with 11 bases remaining between them. The CDR3 contains 16 residues. Written as DNA, the CDR3 is TGTGCCAGCAGCTTAGGCGGCCAATTGAACACCGGGGAGCTGTTTTTT. This codes for CASSLGGQLNTGELFF.

The genes are TRBV30 and TRBJ2-1; D is possibly TRBD2 (5 bases). This CDR3 comprises 11 residues. From germline, CDR1 is GTSNPN and CDR2 SVGIG (reference sequence). With 3 bases removed from V and 10 bases from J, the gap between germline ends came to 10 bases. The CDR3 DNA sequence: TGTGCCTGGAGCCGGAGAGGGGAGCAGTTCTTC. Protein product: CAWSRRGEQFF.

In its sample, this clone was seen once. V is TRBV5-4 and J is TRBJ2-3, with D perhaps TRBD2 (5 bases). Trimming took off 3 bases at V and 0 bases at J, with 14 bases between the two ends. CDR3 length: 16 amino acids. Germline loops: CDR1 SGHNT, CDR2 YYREEE (reference sequence). The CDR3 DNA reads as TGTGCCAGCAGCTCCGAGCTAGCTTCTAGCACAGATACGCAGTATTTT. Translated, it gives CASSSELASSTDTQYF.

The chain uses TRBV25-1 and TRBJ1-1; possible D gene TRBD1, 5 bases. This CDR3 has 17 amino acids. The V gene's germline CDR1 is MGHDK and CDR2 SYGVNS. Trimming took 3 bases from V and 3 from J, leaving 20 bases between them. Here the CDR3 DNA reads TGTGCCAGCAGTGATCTCCCAGGAGGGGCGGGGGACACTGAAGCTTTCTTT. Amino acid sequence: CASSDLPGGAGDTEAFF.

This clone was detected once. The rearrangement uses TRBV3-1 (or the pseudogene TRBV3-2) and TRBJ2-3, with 9 bases aligning to TRBD2. CDR3 length equals 15 residues. The germline CDR1 and CDR2 sequences are LGHDT and YNNKEL (reference sequence). The ends lost 4 bases at V and 1 base at J; junction bases unmatched: 3. The DNA of the CDR3 is TGTGCCAGCAGCCCCAGACTAGCGGGCACAGATACGCAGTATTTT. This codes for CASSPRLAGTDTQYF.

The V call is TRBV6-2 or TRBV6-3, the J call TRBJ1-1, with D maybe TRBD1 (5 bases). Germline V gene sequence: CDR1 MNHEY, CDR2 SVGEGT. This CDR3 has 13 amino acids. V gave up 0 bases and J gave up 5 bases, with 7 bases separating them. CDR3 in amino acids: CASSYSGGTEAFF. Here the CDR3 DNA reads TGTGCCAGCAGTTACTCGGGGGGGACTGAAGCTTTCTTT.

This chain connects TRBV6-5 to TRBJ2-2; 13 bases fit TRBD2. The CDR3 extends over 15 amino acids. The germline gives CDR1 MNHEY, CDR2 SVGAGI. V lost 6 bases to trimming and J lost 6 bases; unmatched junction nucleotides: 4. CDR3 DNA sequence: TGTGCCAGCAGCCGCACTAGCGGGAGGGCCGGGGAGCTGTTTTTT. Translating it yields CASSRTSGRAGELFF.

The chain joins TRBV5-4 to TRBJ2-5, with D tentatively TRBD2 (6 bases). Germline values: CDR1 SGHNT, CDR2 YYREEE (reference sequence). The CDR3 runs 14 residues. V was shortened by 5 bases and J by 4 bases, with 15 bases between the two germline ends. The CDR3, as DNA: TGTGCCAGCAGTGTGTCTCGGGAGAGAGAGACCCAGTACTTC. As protein: CASSVSRERETQYF. Using reference TRBV5-4 and TRBJ2-5 for the parts outside the CDR3, the full variable domain is ETGVTQSPTHLIKTRGQQVTLRCSSQSGHNTVSWYQQALGQGPQFIFQYYREEENGRGNFPPRFSGLQFPNYSSELNVNALELDDSALYLCASSVSRERETQYFGPGTRLLVL.

The chain has TRBV19 and TRBJ2-5, with D uncertain. Trimming took 4 bases from V and 4 from J, leaving 13 bases between them. From germline, CDR1 is LNHDA and CDR2 SQIVND (reference sequence). This CDR3 is built from 14 residues. This CDR3 reads CASSKTATGETQYF. CDR3 in DNA: TGTGCCAGTAGTAAAACAGCTACTGGAGAGACCCAGTACTTC. Combining the CDR3 with reference TRBV19 and TRBJ2-5 gives the whole variable domain DGGITQSPKYLFRKEGQNVTLSCEQNLNHDAMYWYRQDPGQGLRLIYYSQIVNDFQKGDIAEGYSVSREKKESFPLTVTSAQKNPTAFYLCASSKTATGETQYFGPGTRLLVL.

The chain employs TRBV7-9 and TRBJ2-7, with TRBD2 matching 9 bases. In germline, CDR1 is SEHNR, CDR2 FQNEAQ (reference sequence). V lost 11 bases to trimming and J lost 6 bases; unmatched junction nucleotides: 11. This CDR3 is 13 amino acids long. Written as DNA, the CDR3 is TGTGCCTCGTTGCGGGAGGGCTTTGCCGAGCAGTACTTC. Translating gives CASLREGFAEQYF.

The rearrangement links TRBV11-2 to TRBJ2-3; 11 nucleotides line up with TRBD2. V lost 3 bases to trimming and J lost 3 bases; unmatched junction nucleotides: 2. Germline values: CDR1 SGHAT, CDR2 FQNNGV. The CDR3 covers 15 residues. CDR3 amino acids: CASSFTSGSTDTQYF. The CDR3 DNA is TGTGCCAGCAGCTTCACTAGCGGGAGTACAGATACGCAGTATTTT.

This chain joins TRBV2 and TRBJ2-5; D perhaps matches TRBD1 (6 bases). From germline, CDR1 is SNHLY and CDR2 FYNNEI. CDR3 length: 12 residues. Trimming removed 8 bases from V and 4 bases from J, with 11 bases in between. CDR3 residues: CASSRDIETQYF. The CDR3 DNA sequence: TGTGCCAGCTCCCGGGACATAGAGACCCAGTACTTC.

The chain carries TRBV27 and TRBJ2-5; 10 positions agree with TRBD2. The length of the CDR3 is 19 residues. Germline CDR1 and CDR2: MNHEY and SMNVEV (reference sequence). V shed 2 bases and J 5 bases; nucleotides not matched to a gene: 17. In DNA, the CDR3 is TGTGCCAGCAGTTTAGGTCGCACCGTTAGCGGGAGGACCGCCGAGACCCAGTACTTC. Protein: CASSLGRTVSGRTAETQYF.

This chain uses TRBV18 with TRBJ1-2; a weak D match, TRBD1 (6 bases). V was shortened by 4 bases and J by 10 bases, with 22 bases between the two germline ends. CDR3 size: 15 residues. Germline loops: CDR1 KGHSH, CDR2 LQKENI. This chain's CDR3 is CASSRKATGQSDYTF. CDR3 nucleotides: TGTGCCAGCTCACGAAAAGCGACTGGACAGTCTGACTACACCTTC.

CDR3 bases: TGTGCCAGCAGTCCGACAGGGTCCGAGCAGTACTTC. Translation: CASSPTGSEQYF. V usage is TRBV6-6 and J usage is TRBJ2-7; 7 bases fit TRBD1. CDR3 size: 12 residues. V trimming: 5 bases; J trimming: 6 bases; junction bases outside the gene matches: 4. Per germline, CDR1 MNHNY and CDR2 SVGAGI (reference sequence).

This chain uses TRBV6-5 with TRBJ2-5; 8 bases match TRBD2. V was pared by 6 bases and J by 4 bases, with 7 bases of the junction left unmatched. The CDR3 length is 14 residues. In germline, CDR1 is MNHEY, CDR2 SVGAGI. This chain's CDR3 is CASSPRGGPETQYF. CDR3 nucleotide sequence: TGTGCCAGCAGCCCCCGGGGGGGCCCAGAGACCCAGTACTTC.